These T cell receptor beta chains were read from a single sample in a study of CD8 T cells in ankylosing spondylitis. Using its own MiXCR run on the 5' RACE reads, TCRdb lists one record per CDR3 protein. The profile shows around 890,000 distinct CDR3 sequences, 12% of them singletons. The sequenced sample was blood, either unsorted or a sorted T cell fraction (not recorded which). The receptors originated from a male donor with ankylosing spondylitis. CDR3s include the opening cysteine and the closing phenylalanine or tryptophan. The D gene is left open where the match is weak. Clone size is shown for a subset of rows, as once, few, many or a class of expanded clone.

TGTGCCAGCAGCTTGTGGGGGACCGTGGCGGGTGGCTACACCTTC CASSLWGTVAGGYTF TRBJ1-2 15 TRBV5-6 . .
TGTGCCAGCAGTTTAGCGGGGGTTATGAGAGAGACCCAGTACTTC CASSLAGVMRETQYF TRBJ2-5 15 TRBV28 TRBD2 .
TGTGCCAGCAGCCCCTCCGGTTGGGTCGACAATGAGCAGTTCTTC CASSPSGWVDNEQFF TRBJ2-1 15 TRBV14 . many
TGCAGTGCTAGCAGACGGGGACTAGCGGGGGGAGAGACCCAGTACTTC CSASRRGLAGGETQYF TRBJ2-5 16 TRBV20-1 TRBD2 .
TGTGCCAGCAGGCGCGATCAGCCCCAGCATTTT CASRRDQPQHF TRBJ1-5 11 TRBV28 . many
TGTGCCAGCAATAGCCGACAGGGCTATGGCTACACCTTC CASNSRQGYGYTF TRBJ1-2 13 TRBV6-6 TRBD1 .
TGTGCCAGCAGGCGCAGGTGGACCGCTAATGAAAAACTGTTTTTT CASRRRWTANEKLFF TRBJ1-4 15 TRBV6-1 . few
TGTGCCAGCAGTAGGACAGCCTCGAACACTGAAGCTTTCTTT CASSRTASNTEAFF TRBJ1-1 14 TRBV6-1 . .
TGCAGCGGAGGGATCTCCTACGAGCAGTACTTC CSGGISYEQYF TRBJ2-7 11 TRBV29-1 . many
TGTGCCAGCAGTGTTGCGGGCAGGGTGGCAGATACGCAGTATTTT CASSVAGRVADTQYF TRBJ2-3 15 TRBV27 . .
TGTGCCACCAGTGATTTGACCGCGCGGGGGGGCACAGATACGCAGTATTTT CATSDLTARGGTDTQYF TRBJ2-3 17 TRBV24-1 TRBD2 once
TGTGCCAGCAGCAAAGGGACAGGGGGCACTGAAGCTTTCTTT CASSKGTGGTEAFF TRBJ1-1 14 TRBV6-1 TRBD1 many
TGCGCCAGCAGCCCTCGAGGAGGGGCATACTACGAGCAGTACTTC CASSPRGGAYYEQYF TRBJ2-7 15 TRBV5-1 . many
TGTGCCATCAGTGAGTCTCGGGGCCTGCTGGAGCAGTACTTC CAISESRGLLEQYF TRBJ2-7 14 TRBV10-3 . .
TGTGCCAGCAGCCTGCGACAGGGACTGAACACCGGGGAGCTGTTTTTT CASSLRQGLNTGELFF TRBJ2-2 16 TRBV7-6 . few
TGCAGTGCCTTAGGACAGGCCCTATACGAGCAGTACTTC CSALGQALYEQYF TRBJ2-7 13 TRBV20-1 TRBD1 .
TGCAGTGCTAGAGATCCGGGACTGGGAGAAAAACTGTTTTTT CSARDPGLGEKLFF TRBJ1-4 14 TRBV20-1 . few
TGTGCCAGCTCATCACCGGGCAGAACCAATGAAAAACTGTTTTTT CASSSPGRTNEKLFF TRBJ1-4 15 TRBV18 . .
TGCGCCAGCAGCTTAATGGGCCAGGGGACAGGTCCTCTCTTT CASSLMGQGTGPLF TRBJ1-1 14 TRBV5-1 TRBD1 few
TGTGCCAGCAGTTTTCTCGGGCGGGAGCAGTACTTC CASSFLGREQYF TRBJ2-7 12 TRBV27 . many
TGTGCCAGCAGAGGAACAGGGGCCAGCCGCCTCTACGAGCAGTACTTC CASRGTGASRLYEQYF TRBJ2-7 16 TRBV27 TRBD1 .
TGTGCCAGCAGCTTACGGGACAGGGGTGATGAGCAGTTCTTC CASSLRDRGDEQFF TRBJ2-1 14 TRBV7-8 TRBD1 few
TGTGCCAGCAGCTTACGGGGAGGGGATCAGCCCCAGCATTTT CASSLRGGDQPQHF TRBJ1-5 14 TRBV7-3 . .
TGCAGTGCTGTAGAGGATCGTGGAAACACCATATATTTT CSAVEDRGNTIYF TRBJ1-3 13 TRBV20-1 . few
TGTGCCAGCAGGCAAGACAGGGCAGCAGATACGCAGTATTTT CASRQDRAADTQYF TRBJ2-3 14 TRBV6-1 TRBD1 few
TGTGCCAGCAGAGCAGGGGTGAACAATGAGCAGTTCTTC CASRAGVNNEQFF TRBJ2-1 13 TRBV7-2 . few
TGTGCCAGCTGGAAGCGGGAAACCTACAATGAGCAGTTCTTC CASWKRETYNEQFF TRBJ2-1 14 TRBV6-1 TRBD2 few
TGCGCCAGCAGCTTGGACCCGTGGAGAGGGGCCACTGAAGCTTTCTTT CASSLDPWRGATEAFF TRBJ1-1 16 TRBV5-1 . .
TGCAGCGTTGGGACAGTCTCTGGAAACACCATATATTTT CSVGTVSGNTIYF TRBJ1-3 13 TRBV29-1 . .
TGTGCCAGCAGCGTCGGGACTAGCGGGAAGAATGAGCAGTTCTTC CASSVGTSGKNEQFF TRBJ2-1 15 TRBV9 TRBD2 .
TGTGCCAGCAGTTACTCAGGGTTTGGCTACACCTTC CASSYSGFGYTF TRBJ1-2 12 TRBV6-5 . .
TGTGCCAGCAGCCAGTACACCTATGGCTACACCTTC CASSQYTYGYTF TRBJ1-2 12 TRBV7-2 . .
TGCAGCGTAGGCCAAGCGCGCGGGGGCCGCCCTTATTACTTC CSVGQARGGRPYYF TRBJ2-5 14 TRBV20-1 . few
TGCAGTGCTCACTGGGGCGTCAAGGAAGCTGAAGCTTTCTTT CSAHWGVKEAEAFF TRBJ1-1 14 TRBV20-1 . .
TGTGCCAGCAGTTTAGGGGGGCCAGAGGCTGGCTACACCTTC CASSLGGPEAGYTF TRBJ1-2 14 TRBV12-3/TRBV12-4 . many
TGTGCCAGCAGCCCCCGGATGTCCGATGAGCAGTTCTTC CASSPRMSDEQFF TRBJ2-1 13 TRBV4-2 . many
TGTGCCAGCTCACCAACCAGGGAAGGCTACGAGCAGTACTTC CASSPTREGYEQYF TRBJ2-7 14 TRBV18 . .
TGTGCCAGCTCACCAGGGACCGCATTGAGGGATGAGCAGTTCTTC CASSPGTALRDEQFF TRBJ2-1 15 TRBV18 . .
TGTGCCAGCAGTTACTTACAGGGCACAGATACGCAGTATTTT CASSYLQGTDTQYF TRBJ2-3 14 TRBV6-5 . once
TGCGCCAGCAGCCGAGACAGGGATATTTACAATGAGCAGTTCTTC CASSRDRDIYNEQFF TRBJ2-1 15 TRBV4-3 TRBD1 few
TGCAGTGCTAGCCTATCTAGCGGGGGCCTCAATGAGCAGTTCTTC CSASLSSGGLNEQFF TRBJ2-1 15 TRBV20-1 TRBD2 .
TGCAGCGTTGGAACTAGCGGGAGTCGCGGTACGCAGTATTTT CSVGTSGSRGTQYF TRBJ2-3 14 TRBV29-1 TRBD2 .
TGCGCCAGCAGCGCCCCAGGGAGGCATGAAAAACTGTTTTTT CASSAPGRHEKLFF TRBJ1-4 14 TRBV5-1 . many
TGTGCCAGCTCACCGGTCCGGGCCGCAACTAATGAAAAACTGTTTTTT CASSPVRAATNEKLFF TRBJ1-4 16 TRBV18 . few